The following is a TCR delta chain sequence with its context. This specimen comes from a study of gamma-delta chains in newborns, infants, children. At the level of the study: Microbial exposure reportedly drives polyclonal innate γδ T cell expansion after birth.

TCRdb fed the reads into CATT to redo clone calling. This table has about 11,000 delta-chain clones, 3.5% appearing once. The germline V and J ends were trimmed by 2 bases and 0 bases, with 22 bases remaining between them. In germline, CDR1 is TSWWSYY, CDR2 QGS. This CDR3 is built from 19 residues. Source material: blood. V usage is TRDV1 and J usage is TRDJ1; D unclear. This receptor was obtained from a child who was a newborn, infant or young child, either healthy, febrile or measles-vaccinated (not recorded which). The CDR3 loop reads CALGEYYLYPTGNTDKLIF. CDR3 nucleotide sequence: TGTGCTCTTGGGGAATATTACCTTTACCCCACCGGGAACACCGATAAACTCATCTTT.